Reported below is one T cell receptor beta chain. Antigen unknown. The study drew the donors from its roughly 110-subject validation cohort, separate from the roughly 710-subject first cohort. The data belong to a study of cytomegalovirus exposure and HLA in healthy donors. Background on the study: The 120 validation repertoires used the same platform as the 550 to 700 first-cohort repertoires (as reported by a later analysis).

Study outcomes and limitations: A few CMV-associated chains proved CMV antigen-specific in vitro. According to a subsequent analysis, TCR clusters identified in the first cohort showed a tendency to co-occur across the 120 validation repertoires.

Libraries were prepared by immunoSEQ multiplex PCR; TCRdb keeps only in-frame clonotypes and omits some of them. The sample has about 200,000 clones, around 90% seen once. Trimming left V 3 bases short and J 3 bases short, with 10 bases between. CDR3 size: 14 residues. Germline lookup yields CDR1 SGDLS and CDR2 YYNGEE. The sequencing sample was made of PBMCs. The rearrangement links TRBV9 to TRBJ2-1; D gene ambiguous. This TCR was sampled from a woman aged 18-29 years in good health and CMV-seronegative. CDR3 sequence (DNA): TGTGCCAGCAGCGACGGGTTCCTCTACAATGAGCAGTTCTTC. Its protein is CASSDGFLYNEQFF. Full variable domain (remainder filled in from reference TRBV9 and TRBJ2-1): DSGVTQTPKHLITATGQRVTLRCSPRSGDLSVYWYQQSLDQGLQFLIQYYNGEERAKGNILERFSAQQFPDLHSELNLSSLELGDSALYFCASSDGFLYNEQFFGPGTRLTVL.